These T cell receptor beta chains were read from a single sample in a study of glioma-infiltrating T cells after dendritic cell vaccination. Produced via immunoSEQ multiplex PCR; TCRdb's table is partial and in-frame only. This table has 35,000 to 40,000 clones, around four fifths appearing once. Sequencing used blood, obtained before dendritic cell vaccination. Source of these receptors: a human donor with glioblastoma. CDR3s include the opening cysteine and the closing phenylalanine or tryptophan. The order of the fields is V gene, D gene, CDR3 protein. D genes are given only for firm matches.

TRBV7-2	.	CASSSPTEETQYF
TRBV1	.	CTSSQDPRYTYEQYF
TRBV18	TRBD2	CASSPPAGAGGSTDTQYF
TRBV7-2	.	CASVLTRNTEAFF
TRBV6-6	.	CASSRLLGEKLFF
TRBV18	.	CASSPLAAEQFF
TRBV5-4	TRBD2	CASSLWRIVAGGHTGELFF
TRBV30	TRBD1	CAWSYQGGTDTQYF
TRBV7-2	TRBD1	CASSLVGTGADEQYF
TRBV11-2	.	CASSPWAGTSTDTQYF
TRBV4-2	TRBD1	CASSPRQGETGELFF
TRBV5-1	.	CASGAGSTETQYF
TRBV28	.	CASRPLALETQYF
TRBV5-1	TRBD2	CASSFRTSGSTDTQYF
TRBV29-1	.	CSVTQTTDSPLHF
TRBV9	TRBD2	CASSPTSGGNEQFF
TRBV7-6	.	CASSGFRGAVGELFF
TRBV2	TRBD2	CASSERLAGDFSTDTQYF
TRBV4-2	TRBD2	CASSQYSGTRDNEQFF
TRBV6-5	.	CASSPAGGRQPQHF
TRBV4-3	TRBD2	CASSHVMTSGGLHEQFF
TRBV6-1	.	CATSPGTYKLYTF
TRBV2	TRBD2	CASSEGTSGGALETQYF
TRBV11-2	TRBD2	CASSSGGGETQYF
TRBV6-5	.	CASSAGLLGEQYF
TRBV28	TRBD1	CASSIRTGQAYGYTF
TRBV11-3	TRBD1	CASSGAPGQGANTGELFF
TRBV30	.	CAWGTPSEKLFF
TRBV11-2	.	CASSQTRTAQETQYF
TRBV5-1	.	CASSLAFSDRTYNSPLHF
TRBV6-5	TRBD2	CASSRAGVSTDTQYF
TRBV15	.	CATSRDRGAYNEQFF
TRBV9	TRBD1	CASSVAGQGADEQYF
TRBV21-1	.	CASTRTSMETQYF
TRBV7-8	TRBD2	CASSPQAGGGGDTQYF
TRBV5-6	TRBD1	CASSLYGTGGFQPQHF
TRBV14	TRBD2	CASSQGGFQSSYEQYF
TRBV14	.	CASSRGRGSTDTQYF
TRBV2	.	CASSLLNNEQFF
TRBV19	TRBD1	CASSIGQGNTEAFF
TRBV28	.	CASSLSSSLSYEQYF
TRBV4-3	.	CASSQDLRNTDTQYF
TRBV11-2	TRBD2	CASSSGLAGDLGEQFF
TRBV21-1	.	CASSKARPPWRQVENQPQHF
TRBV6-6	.	CASSSLGLEETQYF
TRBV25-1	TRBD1	CASSAPPGTGQEIQYF
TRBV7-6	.	CASSYGREGETQYF
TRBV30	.	CAWSLDRSSYNSPLHF
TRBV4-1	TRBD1	CASSQYPGQGLSEAFF
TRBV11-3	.	CATSKSVAAAYEQYF
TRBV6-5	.	CASSPRTVYGYTF
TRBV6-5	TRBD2	CASSYSERGEETQYF
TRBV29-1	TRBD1	CSVEEGDRGGTYNEQFF
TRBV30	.	CAWSTTNEKLFF
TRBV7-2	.	CASSLGATGYEQYF
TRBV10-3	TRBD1	CAISEYVVRGQDGYTF
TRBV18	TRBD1	CASSRTGTGVLNEQFF
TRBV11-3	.	CASSSTSDNYGYTF
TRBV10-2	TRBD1	CASRDRGEPDTQYF